The 8 T cell receptor beta chains below all came from one sample that was sequenced in a study of shared clonotypes between healthy human individuals. Libraries were prepared by immunoSEQ multiplex PCR; TCRdb keeps only in-frame clonotypes and omits some of them. The data show about 380,000 clones, 90% to 97% seen once. Sequencing was carried out using memory CD8+ T cells sorted from blood. The subset denotes: CD45RO+ cells pooled with CCR7-negative TemRA cells. Every receptor here comes from a man aged 25 to 40 in good health.

This chain uses TRBV7-9 with TRBJ2-7; 9 positions agree with TRBD2. The germline V gene has CDR1 SEHNR and CDR2 FQNEAQ (reference sequence). The CDR3 is 17 residues long. V was pared by 2 bases and J by 2 bases, with 10 bases of the junction left unmatched. The CDR3: CASSLHLAGVRPYEQYF. CDR3 bases: TGTGCCAGCAGCTTACACTTAGCGGGAGTAAGACCCTACGAGCAGTACTTC. Together with reference TRBV7-9 and TRBJ2-7, the CDR3 gives the full variable domain: DTGVSQNPRHKITKRGQNVTFRCDPISEHNRLYWYRQTLGQGPEFLTYFQNEAQLEKSRLLSDRFSAERPKGSFSTLEIQRTEQGDSAMYLCASSLHLAGVRPYEQYFGPGTRLTVT.

The CDR3 nucleotides read TGTGCCATCAGTGAGAACAGGGCCCGGGATGGCTACACCTTC. This gives the protein CAISENRARDGYTF. The V gene is TRBV10-3, the J gene TRBJ1-2; TRBD1 is a possible D gene (6 bases). The V end was cut by 2 bases, the J end by 6 bases, with 13 bases between. The CDR3 spans 14 residues. CDR1 is ENHRY and CDR2 is SYGVKD in the germline V gene.

The J gene is TRBJ1-2, the V gene TRBV9; tentatively, D is TRBD1 (6 bases). Trimming removed 0 bases from V and 6 bases from J, with 12 bases in between. The CDR3 loop spans 14 amino acids. Germline V gene data show CDR1 as SGDLS and CDR2 as YYNGEE. The CDR3 region is CASSVATGRNGYTF. DNA of the CDR3: TGTGCCAGCAGCGTAGCCACAGGGAGAAATGGCTACACCTTC.

The chain joins TRBV18 to TRBJ1-1; 11 nucleotides align to TRBD1. Germline values: CDR1 KGHSH, CDR2 LQKENI. The CDR3 sequence is 17 residues long. With V trimmed by 4 bases and J by 4 bases, 11 bases remained unmatched. The chain's CDR3 is CASSQLAIGTGGTEAFF. The CDR3 nucleotides are TGTGCCAGCTCACAACTTGCAATCGGGACAGGGGGCACTGAAGCTTTCTTT.

The chain uses TRBV28 and TRBJ2-3; D not resolved. The V end was cut by 6 bases, the J end by 2 bases, with 15 bases between. This CDR3 contains 15 residues. The germline V gene encodes CDR1 MDHEN and CDR2 SYDVKM. CDR3 sequence reads: CASSPGTANTDTQYF. The CDR3 coding sequence is TGTGCCAGCAGCCCCGGTACCGCAAACACAGATACGCAGTATTTT.

The chain couples TRBV9 to TRBJ1-4; 8 positions agree with TRBD1. The CDR3 totals 15 residues. V trimming: 0 bases; J trimming: 5 bases; junction bases outside the gene matches: 3. CDR1 is SGDLS, CDR2 YYNGEE, per germline. CDR3 bases: TGTGCCAGCAGCGTAGCGAGGACAGGGAATGAAAAACTGTTTTTT. Translation: CASSVARTGNEKLFF.

The V and J genes are TRBV10-3 and TRBJ2-1, with D perhaps TRBD2 (6 bases). The length of the CDR3 is 15 residues. CDR1 ENHRY and CDR2 SYGVKD come from the germline V gene. V dropped 6 bases and J dropped 4 bases, with 16 bases sitting between them. The CDR3: CAIRGGTGVYNEQFF. The CDR3 DNA sequence: TGTGCCATCAGGGGGGGAACGGGAGTTTACAATGAGCAGTTCTTC.

The rearrangement uses TRBV28 and TRBJ1-1; D is unclear. Deletions cut 10 bases from V and 1 base from J, with 19 bases between. This CDR3 spans 15 amino acids. The germline CDR1 and CDR2 sequences are MDHEN and SYDVKM. The CDR3 DNA is TGTGCCACCTTTCCGCCCTTATCCCCGAACACTGAAGCTTTCTTT. Amino acid sequence: CATFPPLSPNTEAFF.